Below are 30 T cell receptor beta chains sequenced from a single sample in a study of graft-versus-host responses after intestinal transplantation. Responders labeled with CFSE (approximately 200,000) were plated with approximately 200,000 irradiated, violet-dye-labeled stimulators. Assay: immunoSEQ multiplex PCR; the TCRdb copy retains only in-frame clones and omits some. The repertoire holds 8,000 to 10,000 clones, approximately 26% seen once, with around 5% in the top ten. The source material was alloreactive CD8+ T cells from a mixed lymphocyte reaction culture, sampled before transplantation. The sample's subset: CFSE-low proliferating T cells sorted from roughly 6-day pre-transplant mixed lymphocyte reaction (GvH or HvG direction). The receptor set was obtained from a human patient who was an organ donor for intestinal transplantation.

This clone was observed a handful of times. The rearrangement uses TRBV4-3 and TRBJ2-7, with 10 bases matching TRBD2. CDR3 length: 15 amino acids. Germline CDR1 LGHNA, CDR2 YSLEER. The junction had 6 bases not matched to a gene; V was cut back by 4 bases and J by 3 bases. CDR3 protein: CASSLAASGGYEQYF. The CDR3 DNA reads as TGCGCCAGCAGCCTGGCCGCTAGCGGGGGCTACGAGCAGTACTTC.

A word on this clone: A read error may explain this, as a much larger clone is one base away. Other DNA sequences in this sample translate to the same CDR3. V usage is TRBV29-1 and J usage is TRBJ2-7; D perhaps matches TRBD1 (5 bases). The CDR3 has 11 residues. Germline V CDR1 and CDR2: SQVTM, ANQGSEA. Trimming shortened V by 6 bases and J by 13 bases, and 19 bases separated the two germline ends. The DNA of the CDR3 is TGCAGCGTAGACGACAGCCTCGGGCAATACTTC. Protein sequence: CSVDDSLGQYF.

By its share, this clone is large (0.1 to 1%). The rearrangement joins TRBV4-1 to TRBJ1-4; the match to TRBD1 covers 9 bases. After removal of 0 bases from V and 4 bases from J, the junction contained 3 bases not matched to a gene. The germline gives CDR1 MGHRA, CDR2 YSYEKL. The CDR3 is 16 residues long. CDR3 DNA: TGCGCCAGCAGCCAAGACCCGACAGGGGGTAATGAAAAACTGTTTTTT. Translation: CASSQDPTGGNEKLFF.

This sequence joins TRBV11-1 and TRBJ1-1; D remains ambiguous. From germline, CDR1 is SGHAT and CDR2 FQDESV (reference sequence). The CDR3 has 12 amino acids. Deletions cut 5 bases from V and 8 bases from J, with 12 bases between. The CDR3 nucleotides read TGTGCCAGCAGCCTCCTAGACGGAGAAGCTTTCTTT. Translating it yields CASSLLDGEAFF.

This clone was detected only a few times. The rearrangement joins TRBV6-5 to TRBJ2-7; D is undetermined. This CDR3 is built from 14 residues. Germline V gene data show CDR1 as MNHEY and CDR2 as SVGAGI. Between the trimmed V and J ends, which lost 8 bases and 2 bases, there was a span of 16 bases. The CDR3, as DNA: TGTGCCAGCCGCCTCGGTAGTAGTACCTACGAGCAGTACTTC. Its translation: CASRLGSSTYEQYF.

CDR3 coding DNA: TGCGCCAGCAGCCAAGGGAACACTGAAGCTTTCTTT. Translation gives CASSQGNTEAFF. This chain links TRBV4-1 with TRBJ1-1; no definite D call. V gave up 1 base and J gave up 1 base, with 1 base separating them. The CDR3 runs to 12 residues. Germline V gene sequence: CDR1 MGHRA, CDR2 YSYEKL.

In this sample, this clone is medium-sized (0.01 to 0.1%). This same CDR3 is encoded by further DNA sequences in the sample. The V and J genes are TRBV11-2 and TRBJ2-7; 8 bases agree with TRBD2. The CDR3 extends over 15 amino acids. Germline V CDR1 and CDR2: SGHAT, FQNNGV. The V and J ends lost 5 bases and 1 base, in that order; junction bases with no gene match: 7. The CDR3 spells CASSDPGGGSYEQYF. Written as DNA, the CDR3 is TGTGCCAGCAGCGACCCGGGAGGGGGTTCCTACGAGCAGTACTTC.

This clone is categorized as medium-sized (0.01 to 0.1%). The chain employs TRBV11-2 and TRBJ1-1; D is uncertain. Germline CDR1 and CDR2: SGHAT and FQNNGV. CDR3 length equals 13 residues. Trimming shortened V by 2 bases and J by 11 bases, and 15 bases separated the two germline ends. CDR3 sequence: CASSLSPGRDAFF. The CDR3 DNA reads as TGTGCCAGCAGCTTATCTCCGGGAAGGGATGCTTTCTTT.

The CDR3 coding sequence is TGTGCCAGCAGTTTAAACAGGGCAGGGCTTCAGCCCCAGCATTTT. Residues: CASSLNRAGLQPQHF. This sequence joins TRBV27 and TRBJ1-5; D might be TRBD1 (6 bases). Trimming removed 2 bases from V and 6 bases from J, with 14 bases in between. This CDR3 is 15 amino acids long. Germline V lookup: CDR1 MNHEY, CDR2 SMNVEV (reference sequence).

This clone was observed a few times. The J gene is TRBJ2-5, the V gene TRBV4-1; D unresolved. V lost 1 base and J 9 bases, leaving 15 bases between the germline ends. This CDR3 is built from 14 residues. The V gene's germline CDR1 is MGHRA and CDR2 YSYEKL. CDR3 coding DNA: TGCGCCAGCAGCCAAGCGACCTTACCGGTGGCCCAGTACTTC. This sequence encodes CASSQATLPVAQYF.

This clone is termed medium-sized. This chain connects TRBV28 to TRBJ2-7; no firm D call. The V end lost 6 bases, the J end lost 0 bases, and 6 bases lay between the germline ends. There are 12 residues in the CDR3. Germline assignment: CDR1 MDHEN and CDR2 SYDVKM. CDR3 protein: CASRQSSYEQYF. The CDR3 DNA follows: TGTGCCAGCAGACAGAGCTCCTACGAGCAGTACTTC.

CDR3 sequence reads: CASSYTGGTGELFF. The CDR3 nucleotides read TGTGCCAGCAGTTACACAGGGGGCACCGGGGAGCTGTTTTTT. The chain joins TRBV6-6 to TRBJ2-2; 8 bases align to TRBD1. This CDR3 region has 14 residues. V shed 2 bases, J shed 4 bases, and the junction held 0 bases outside the gene matches. Germline CDR1 is MNHNY and CDR2 is SVGAGI (reference sequence).

Relative to its sample, this clone is large (0.1 to 1%). The chain combines TRBV6-1 with TRBJ1-4; 11 bases match TRBD1. Germline lookup yields CDR1 MNHNS and CDR2 SASEGT. V shed 2 bases, J shed 6 bases, and the junction held 8 bases outside the gene matches. CDR3 size: 17 residues. This CDR3 reads CASSERDRGLFYEKLFF. DNA of the CDR3: TGTGCCAGCAGTGAACGGGACAGGGGGTTGTTCTATGAAAAACTGTTTTTT.

This chain joins TRBV4-2 and TRBJ2-3, with D possibly TRBD2 on 5 matching bases. CDR1 and CDR2 (germline): LGHNA, YNFKEQ. The CDR3 loop spans 23 amino acids. Deletions cut 0 bases from V and 4 bases from J, with 35 bases between. CDR3 protein: CASSQDDPAVLHPFDFIADTQYF. DNA for the CDR3: TGTGCCAGCAGCCAAGATGACCCAGCGGTCCTACACCCCTTCGATTTTATAGCAGATACGCAGTATTTT.

This clone was counted a single time. V usage is TRBV10-1 and J usage is TRBJ1-2; D not resolved. CDR1 is WNHNN, CDR2 SYGVQD, per germline (reference sequence). The length of the CDR3 is 17 residues. V lost 5 bases, J lost 4 bases, and 23 bases lay in between. DNA for the CDR3: TGCGCCAGCAGTTCAATAGAAGGATCGCGAAAGACCTATGGCTACACCTTC. It specifies CASSSIEGSRKTYGYTF.

This clone came up a few times. Other DNA sequences in the sample encode the same CDR3. The V call is TRBV27, the J call TRBJ1-2; D possibly corresponds to TRBD1 (5 bases). Germline-derived CDR1 and CDR2 are MNHEY and SMNVEV (reference sequence). CDR3 length equals 13 residues. V shed 3 bases and J shed 0 bases, with 5 bases lying between them. The CDR3, as DNA: TGTGCCAGCAGTTTGACAGCTAACTATGGCTACACCTTC. Protein: CASSLTANYGYTF.

This clone was detected only once. The chain is built from TRBV13 and TRBJ2-3; 7 bases line up with TRBD2. The V and J ends lost 5 bases and 1 base, in that order; junction bases with no gene match: 6. The CDR3 spans 15 residues. From germline, CDR1 is PRHDT and CDR2 FYEKMQ (reference sequence). CDR3 bases: TGTGCCAGCAGCGCCCCGGGAGGTGGCACAGATACGCAGTATTTT. Residues: CASSAPGGGTDTQYF.

In this sample, this clone turned up a few times. The CDR3 here is CASSQDRQGGGQPQHF. CDR3 coding DNA: TGTGCCAGCAGCCAAGATAGACAGGGGGGGGGTCAGCCCCAGCATTTT. V and J are TRBV14 and TRBJ1-5; TRBD1 matches at 9 bases. The trim removed 0 bases at V and 6 bases at J, leaving 6 bases unmatched. Germline CDR1 is SGHDN and CDR2 is FVKESK. This CDR3 spans 16 amino acids.

This clone has just a few counts. The chain joins TRBV19 to TRBJ2-3, with D unclear. The V end lost 2 bases, the J end lost 6 bases, and 18 bases lay between the germline ends. CDR1 and CDR2 (germline): LNHDA, SQIVND (reference sequence). The CDR3 totals 16 residues. CDR3 amino acids: CASSILATPGADTQYF. For the CDR3, the DNA is TGTGCCAGTAGTATATTGGCGACTCCGGGTGCGGATACGCAGTATTTT.

This clone was counted only a few times. This sequence joins TRBV6-1 and TRBJ2-7; the D call may be TRBD1 or TRBD2 (5 bases each). The germline V gene encodes CDR1 MNHNS and CDR2 SASEGT. The V and J ends lost 4 bases and 5 bases respectively, with 15 bases between them. The CDR3 has 14 residues. The DNA of the CDR3 is TGTGCCAGCAGTGGCGGCACCTTGGGGGACGAGCAGTACTTC. It yields the protein CASSGGTLGDEQYF.

A remark on this clone: It may be a read error: a sequence one base away is much more abundant. This sequence joins TRBV7-2 and TRBJ1-3, with 7 bases that match TRBD1. After removal of 5 bases from V and 0 bases from J, the junction contained 16 bases not matched to a gene. Germline V lookup: CDR1 SGHTA, CDR2 FQGNSA. CDR3 size: 19 residues. The CDR3 DNA reads TGTGCCAGCAGCCCCGGAAACAGGGGAAGGGGCAGCTCTGGAAACACCATATATTTT. It translates to CASSPGNRGRGSSGNTIYF.

Note on this clone: One end of the junction fails to match germline, which may point to a read error. CDR3: CASSLATGVIYEQYF. In nucleotides, the CDR3 is TGTGCCAGCAGCTTGGCGACAGGGGTTATATACGAGCAGTACTTC. The rearrangement uses TRBV5-1 and TRBJ2-7; 8 nucleotides match TRBD1. The CDR3 has 15 residues. In germline, CDR1 is SGHRS, CDR2 YFSETQ.

V usage is TRBV2 and J usage is TRBJ2-3; 7 bases align to TRBD2. Trimming removed 5 bases from V and 4 bases from J; junction bases left unmatched: 3. The CDR3 consists of 13 residues. CDR1 and CDR2 from the germline V gene are SNHLY and FYNNEI. The CDR3 DNA follows: TGTGCCAGCAGTCGACTAGCATCAGATACGCAGTATTTT. Its translation is CASSRLASDTQYF.

J is TRBJ1-2 and V is TRBV4-1, with 9 positions matching TRBD1. With V trimmed by 1 base and J by 0 bases, 6 bases remained unmatched. Germline V gives CDR1 MGHRA, CDR2 YSYEKL. This CDR3 contains 17 residues. CDR3 region: CASSQALGTGTNYGYTF. CDR3 DNA: TGCGCCAGCAGCCAAGCGTTAGGGACAGGGACTAACTATGGCTACACCTTC.

This clone was observed a few times. The genes are TRBV11-2 and TRBJ1-2; tentative D call: TRBD1 (5 bases). This CDR3 region has 14 residues. V was shortened by 1 base and J by 2 bases, with 8 bases between the two germline ends. Germline V CDR1 and CDR2: SGHAT, FQNNGV. CDR3 bases: TGTGCCAGCAGCTTAGCAGGGAAGAACTATGGCTACACCTTC. It translates to CASSLAGKNYGYTF.

The chain employs TRBV25-1 and TRBJ2-2; possibly TRBD1 for D (6 bases). The CDR3 extends over 14 amino acids. Germline CDR1 MGHDK, CDR2 SYGVNS. V was clipped by 4 bases and J by 4 bases, with 10 bases between them. The CDR3 region has the DNA TGTGCCAGCAGTGTTCAGGGGAGCACCGGGGAGCTGTTTTTT. This translates into CASSVQGSTGELFF.

This clone rates as large. V usage is TRBV10-3 and J usage is TRBJ2-1; 11 bases are a match to TRBD2. This CDR3 is built from 14 residues. Germline V gene lookup returns CDR1 ENHRY and CDR2 SYGVKD. V gave up 4 bases and J gave up 8 bases; unmatched junction bases: 4. CDR3 DNA sequence: TGTGCCATCAGTGTCACTAGCGGGAGTCATGAGCAGTTCTTC. Protein sequence: CAISVTSGSHEQFF.

This chain connects TRBV19 to TRBJ2-7; D gene unclear. Germline loops: CDR1 LNHDA, CDR2 SQIVND (reference sequence). The germline V and J ends were trimmed by 4 bases and 3 bases, with 7 bases remaining between them. The CDR3 totals 12 residues. CDR3 sequence reads: CASSTGFYEQYF. DNA of the CDR3: TGTGCCAGTAGTACTGGATTCTACGAGCAGTACTTC.

The chain is built from TRBV6-1 and TRBJ2-3, with 8 positions matching TRBD1. Losses at the gene ends were 3 bases for V and 1 base for J; bases not matched to a gene: 6. Germline assignment: CDR1 MNHNS and CDR2 SASEGT. The CDR3 covers 16 residues. The CDR3: CASSDSGTGGTDTQYF. Written as DNA, the CDR3 is TGTGCCAGCAGTGATTCCGGGACAGGAGGCACAGATACGCAGTATTTT.

This clone was counted between two and nine times. The chain is built from TRBV19 and TRBJ1-5, with 7 bases that match TRBD1. The CDR3 consists of 15 residues. V shed 5 bases, J shed 4 bases, and the junction held 8 bases outside the gene matches. Germline CDR1 and CDR2: LNHDA and SQIVND (reference sequence). CDR3 sequence: CASSAIPGGNQPQHF. The CDR3 DNA reads as TGTGCCAGTAGTGCTATACCAGGGGGTAATCAGCCCCAGCATTTT. The complete variable domain, with remaining parts taken from reference TRBV19 and TRBJ1-5, reads DGGITQSPKYLFRKEGQNVTLSCEQNLNHDAMYWYRQDPGQGLRLIYYSQIVNDFQKGDIAEGYSVSREKKESFPLTVTSAQKNPTAFYLCASSAIPGGNQPQHFGDGTRLSIL.